Listed below are T cell receptor beta chains from one sample, sequenced in a study of T cell responses to AZD1222 COVID-19 vaccine. Some clones are missing from TCRdb's copy, which holds only in-frame ones; the method was immunoSEQ multiplex PCR. The data hold 160,000 or so clones, with roughly 92% observed a single time. Sequencing used peripheral blood, obtained 28 days after the second AZD1222 dose. The receptors were gathered from an adult who received the AZD1222 COVID-19 vaccine. CDR3s include the opening cysteine and the closing phenylalanine or tryptophan. A D gene is named only where the DNA matches it firmly. Expanded clones get a size class; other rows say once, few or many, or leave the size out.

j_call d_call clone_size v_call cdr3_nt cdr3_aa
TRBJ1-2 . . TRBV3-1/TRBV3-2 TGTGCCAGCAGCCAAGACGTAGCGCAGGGCTACACCTTC CASSQDVAQGYTF
TRBJ1-2 TRBD1 . TRBV10-3 TGTGCCATCAGTCCACAGGGGTCAGACTATGGCTACACCTTC CAISPQGSDYGYTF
TRBJ2-3 . . TRBV19 TGTGCCAGTAGCGGAGGTGAGGTAGATACGCAGTATTTT CASSGGEVDTQYF
TRBJ2-1 TRBD2 . TRBV5-5 TGTGCCAGCAGCCGACAGGGGACTAGCGGGAGGGCCCGCTACAATGAGCAGTTCTTC CASSRQGTSGRARYNEQFF
TRBJ1-2 . . TRBV29-1 TGCAGCGTGGAACAGTCTAACTATGGCTACACCTTC CSVEQSNYGYTF
TRBJ1-2 . . TRBV2 TGTGCCAGCAGTCATAGGGCGAGCTATGGCTACACCTTC CASSHRASYGYTF
TRBJ2-7 . once TRBV29-1 TGCAGCGCCCGGGACACCGTCTACGAGCAGTACTTC CSARDTVYEQYF
TRBJ2-1 TRBD2 . TRBV9 TGTGCCAGCAGCGTAGGACTAGCGGACCTAGAGCAGTTCTTC CASSVGLADLEQFF
TRBJ2-7 TRBD1 . TRBV7-2 TGTGCCAGCAGCTTAGGGACAGGGGCCTACGAGCAGTACTTC CASSLGTGAYEQYF
TRBJ2-1 TRBD2 . TRBV6-4 TGTGCCAGCAGTGAAGTAGGTCTAGCGGGAGGGTCCCCTGGCAATGAGCAGTTCTTC CASSEVGLAGGSPGNEQFF
TRBJ2-2 . . TRBV24-1 TGTGCCACCAGTGATTTGGTGGAAGGATCCGGGGAGCTGTTTTTT CATSDLVEGSGELFF
TRBJ1-2 . . TRBV5-4 TGTGCCAGCAGCTTGGGCGGCTACACCTTC CASSLGGYTF
TRBJ1-2 TRBD1 . TRBV3-1/TRBV3-2 TGTGCCAGCAGCCACAAAAGTTGGACAGGGGGTGCTAACTATGGCTACACCTTC CASSHKSWTGGANYGYTF
TRBJ2-3 TRBD2 . TRBV11-2 TGTGCCAGCAGCTTCAGCGGGGTGTACACAGATACGCAGTATTTT CASSFSGVYTDTQYF
TRBJ2-3 . . TRBV7-2 TGTGCCAGCACCTCCCCCGGGTCAGATACGCAGTATTTT CASTSPGSDTQYF
TRBJ2-6 . . TRBV3-1/TRBV3-2 TGTGCCAGCAGCCAAGGGTCTGGGGCCAACGTCCTGACTTTC CASSQGSGANVLTF
TRBJ1-5 . . TRBV30 TGTGCCTGGTCCACAGGTGGGCAGCCCCAGCATTTT CAWSTGGQPQHF
TRBJ2-3 . . TRBV9 TGTGCCAGCAGCGTAGGGCTAGCGAGCACAGATACGCAGTATTTT CASSVGLASTDTQYF